A selection of T cell receptor beta chains follows, all from one sample in a study of blood T cell repertoires in COVID-19. The data were produced by immunoSEQ multiplex PCR, yet TCRdb's version contains in-frame clones alone and is incomplete. The sample includes tens of thousands of clones, 74% seen only once; the top ten take about 28%. Sequenced material: peripheral blood. These receptors originate from a woman aged 80 or over with acute or convalescent COVID-19. The CDR3 runs from the conserved cysteine through the conserved F or W. D genes are given only for firm matches. Not all rows give a size; the values are once, few, many and, for expanded clones, a class.

j_call	cdr3_length	clone_size	d_call	v_call	cdr3_aa	cdr3_nt
TRBJ1-1	15	-	-	TRBV6-1	CASTPTQVVNTEAFF	TGTGCCAGCACCCCTACACAGGTAGTCAACACTGAAGCTTTCTTT
TRBJ1-4	16	-	-	TRBV27	CASSYTLGRANEKLFF	TGTGCCAGCAGTTATACCCTGGGGAGGGCTAATGAAAAACTGTTTTTT
TRBJ1-1	13	-	-	TRBV7-9	CASSVRVNTEAFF	TGTGCCAGCAGCGTGAGGGTGAACACTGAAGCTTTCTTT
TRBJ1-2	12	-	-	TRBV6-5	CASSPGGGGYTF	TGTGCCAGCAGTCCAGGTGGTGGTGGCTACACCTTC
TRBJ2-3	15	-	TRBD1	TRBV9	CASSVGDSNAITQYF	TGTGCCAGCAGCGTGGGGGACAGTAACGCTATCACGCAGTATTTT
TRBJ2-7	13	-	-	TRBV19	CASSIRTNYEQYF	TGTGCCAGTAGTATCCGGACAAACTACGAGCAGTACTTC
TRBJ2-1	17	-	TRBD2	TRBV20-1	CSASAGLAGVTDNEQFF	TGCAGTGCTAGTGCGGGACTAGCGGGAGTGACGGACAATGAGCAGTTCTTC
TRBJ1-1	13	few	-	TRBV5-6	CASSFGQNTEAFF	TGTGCCAGCAGCTTTGGACAGAACACTGAAGCTTTCTTT
TRBJ2-2	16	-	TRBD1	TRBV6-5	CASSYSRTGGAGELFF	TGTGCCAGCAGTTACAGCCGGACAGGGGGTGCCGGGGAGCTGTTTTTT
TRBJ2-2	15	-	TRBD1	TRBV4-1	CASSQGRQGDRPLFF	TGCGCCAGCAGCCAGGGAAGACAGGGGGACCGTCCGCTGTTTTTT
TRBJ2-7	15	-	-	TRBV7-6	CASSSATGGGNEQYF	TGTGCCAGCAGCTCAGCTACAGGGGGGGGAAACGAGCAGTACTTC
TRBJ2-1	13	few	-	TRBV6-4	CASSGQSRGEQFF	TGTGCCAGCAGTGGGCAATCGAGGGGGGAGCAGTTCTTC
TRBJ1-3	15	-	TRBD1	TRBV3-1/TRBV3-2	CASSSTDRAGNTIYF	TGTGCCAGCAGCTCGACGGACAGGGCTGGAAACACCATATATTTT
TRBJ2-7	13	many	-	TRBV6-5	CASSYHNSYEQYF	TGTGCCAGCAGTTACCACAACTCCTACGAGCAGTACTTC
TRBJ1-6	15	-	TRBD1	TRBV5-4	CASSLDRGSNSPLHF	TGTGCCAGCAGCTTGGACAGGGGAAGTAATTCACCCCTCCACTTT
TRBJ2-1	12	-	-	TRBV19	CASNEAYNEQFF	TGTGCCAGTAATGAGGCCTACAATGAGCAGTTCTTC
TRBJ2-1	16	-	TRBD2	TRBV19	CASSTGLAVTRGEQFF	TGTGCCAGTAGTACCGGACTAGCGGTGACTCGGGGTGAGCAGTTCTTC
TRBJ1-6	14	-	-	TRBV5-1	CASSLDRDNSPLHF	TGCGCCAGCAGCTTGGACAGGGATAATTCACCCCTCCACTTT
TRBJ1-2	13	-	-	TRBV19	CASSISRDRGYTF	TGTGCCAGTAGTATCAGCAGGGATCGTGGCTACACCTTC
TRBJ2-5	16	-	TRBD2	TRBV3-1/TRBV3-2	CASSHLSGSHQETQYF	TGTGCCAGCAGCCATCTTAGCGGGAGCCACCAAGAGACCCAGTACTTC
TRBJ2-5	16	once	-	TRBV19	CASSMAPQGAGETQYF	TGTGCCAGTAGTATGGCGCCGCAAGGGGCCGGGGAGACCCAGTACTTC
TRBJ2-5	13	-	TRBD2	TRBV7-3	CASSLREGETQYF	TGTGCCAGCAGCTTAAGGGAGGGGGAGACCCAGTACTTC
TRBJ2-2	15	few	TRBD2	TRBV18	CASSPLSGDTGELFF	TGTGCCAGCTCACCACTCAGCGGGGACACCGGGGAGCTGTTTTTT
TRBJ1-5	15	-	-	TRBV28	CASTDGGRGNQPQHF	TGTGCCAGCACGGACGGGGGGCGAGGGAATCAGCCCCAGCATTTT
TRBJ2-7	16	-	TRBD2	TRBV6-2/TRBV6-3	CASSYEAGGVRYEQYF	TGTGCCAGCAGTTACGAGGCGGGAGGGGTAAGGTACGAGCAGTACTTC
TRBJ2-1	16	-	TRBD2	TRBV10-3	CAISLTLAGWRNEQFF	TGTGCCATCAGTCTAACTCTAGCGGGATGGCGCAATGAGCAGTTCTTC
TRBJ1-4	12	-	-	TRBV19	CASSIRGEKLFF	TGTGCCAGTAGTATACGAGGGGAAAAACTGTTTTTT
TRBJ1-1	14	-	-	TRBV7-8	CALEDGDRNTEAFF	TGTGCCTTAGAGGACGGGGATAGGAACACTGAAGCTTTCTTT
TRBJ1-2	14	-	TRBD1	TRBV28	CASSLPQGAGGYTF	TGTGCCAGCAGCCTTCCGCAGGGGGCGGGAGGCTACACCTTC
TRBJ1-6	16	-	-	TRBV4-3	CASSQDPDTNNSPLHF	TGCGCCAGCAGCCAAGATCCGGACACAAATAATTCACCCCTCCACTTT
TRBJ2-7	14	-	-	TRBV6-6	CASNENRDPYEQYF	TGTGCCAGCAATGAGAACAGGGATCCCTACGAGCAGTACTTC
TRBJ1-1	18	-	TRBD1	TRBV15	CATSRRLGQGSWDTEAFF	TGTGCCACCAGCAGACGACTCGGACAGGGGTCATGGGACACTGAAGCTTTCTTT
TRBJ1-1	13	few	TRBD1	TRBV12-3/TRBV12-4	CASSLYRGTEAFF	TGTGCCAGCAGTTTATACAGGGGGACTGAAGCTTTCTTT
TRBJ2-7	16	-	TRBD2	TRBV2	CASSDTPTSGSYGQYF	TGTGCCAGCAGTGATACTCCCACTAGCGGGAGTTATGGGCAGTACTTC
TRBJ2-7	12	many	-	TRBV19	CASGVRGNEQYF	TGTGCCAGTGGGGTCAGGGGTAACGAGCAGTACTTC
TRBJ2-7	14	-	TRBD1	TRBV4-2	CASSRSGQGAEQYF	TGTGCCAGCAGCCGCTCTGGACAGGGAGCCGAGCAGTACTTC
TRBJ2-7	14	-	TRBD1	TRBV11-2	CASSGQGARYEQYF	TGTGCCAGCAGCGGACAGGGGGCTAGATACGAGCAGTACTTC
TRBJ2-3	13	-	-	TRBV12-3/TRBV12-4	CASRELGTDTQYF	TGTGCCAGCAGGGAGCTAGGCACAGATACGCAGTATTTT
TRBJ2-2	15	few	-	TRBV7-3	CASSSGLANTGELFF	TGTGCCAGCAGCTCCGGACTGGCCAACACCGGGGAGCTGTTTTTT
TRBJ1-3	17	-	TRBD1	TRBV19	CASSMAGQVESGNTIYF	TGTGCCAGTAGTATGGCGGGACAGGTGGAGTCTGGAAACACCATATATTTT
TRBJ2-2	16	-	TRBD1	TRBV10-3	CAIKTRDRSNTGELFF	TGTGCCATCAAAACCCGGGACAGGTCGAACACCGGGGAGCTGTTTTTT
TRBJ2-1	16	-	TRBD2	TRBV11-3	CASRVTVAGGGNEQFF	TGTGCCAGCAGAGTAACGGTGGCGGGAGGGGGGAATGAGCAGTTCTTC
TRBJ2-3	15	-	TRBD2	TRBV11-2	CASSLGAGGTDTQYF	TGTGCCAGCAGCTTGGGCGCGGGGGGCACAGATACGCAGTATTTT
TRBJ2-7	17	-	TRBD2	TRBV19	CASSSPRSSGLSYEQYF	TGTGCCAGTAGTTCTCCCCGTTCTAGCGGGCTCTCCTACGAGCAGTACTTC
TRBJ1-1	14	-	TRBD1	TRBV30	CAWSEGQEYTEAFF	TGTGCCTGGAGTGAGGGACAGGAGTACACTGAAGCTTTCTTT
TRBJ1-2	14	-	-	TRBV27	CASSPSGQTYGYTF	TGTGCCAGCAGTCCGTCCGGACAGACCTATGGCTACACCTTC
TRBJ1-2	13	-	-	TRBV11-3	CASSLDRNYGYTF	TGTGCCAGCAGCTTAGACAGGAACTATGGCTACACCTTC
TRBJ1-1	17	once	-	TRBV5-1	CPPSLPGAGAGDTEAFF	TGCCCCCCCAGCTTGCCGGGGGCCGGGGCGGGGGACACTGAAGCTTTCTTT
TRBJ2-3	15	-	-	TRBV3-1/TRBV3-2	CASSQPSGYPDTQYF	TGTGCCAGCAGCCAACCGTCAGGGTATCCAGATACGCAGTATTTT
TRBJ2-3	14	-	-	TRBV5-6	CASTGYGALDTQYF	TGTGCCAGCACGGGGTATGGAGCGCTAGATACGCAGTATTTT
TRBJ1-2	13	-	TRBD1	TRBV20-1	CSASGTGTYGYTF	TGCAGTGCTAGTGGGACAGGGACCTATGGCTACACCTTC
TRBJ2-1	13	-	-	TRBV11-2	CASSLKRGGEQFF	TGTGCCAGCAGCTTAAAAAGGGGGGGTGAGCAGTTCTTC
TRBJ1-4	17	few	-	TRBV11-2	CASNSDPSGIVKEKLFF	TGTGCCAGCAACTCCGACCCATCGGGGATAGTAAAGGAAAAACTGTTTTTT
TRBJ2-7	15	-	-	TRBV24-1	CATSDLRYSSGEQYF	TGTGCCACCAGTGATTTGCGATACAGCTCCGGCGAGCAGTACTTC
TRBJ2-5	16	-	-	TRBV4-3	CASSVTLGAGKETQYF	TGCGCCAGCAGCGTTACCCTTGGCGCGGGTAAAGAGACCCAGTACTTC
TRBJ2-7	13	-	-	TRBV2	CASSAGLPYEQYF	TGTGCCAGCAGTGCAGGACTGCCCTACGAGCAGTACTTC
TRBJ1-5	17	few	TRBD1	TRBV28	CASSIPGTGGLFQPQHF	TGTGCCAGCAGTATACCCGGGACAGGGGGTTTGTTTCAGCCCCAGCATTTT
TRBJ2-7	16	-	-	TRBV11-3	CASSSPGGTAAYEQYF	TGTGCCAGCAGCTCCCCCGGTGGAACAGCAGCCTACGAGCAGTACTTC
TRBJ2-1	16	-	TRBD2	TRBV10-3	CAISDSAGGDYNEQFF	TGTGCCATCAGTGACTCGGCGGGAGGGGACTACAATGAGCAGTTCTTC